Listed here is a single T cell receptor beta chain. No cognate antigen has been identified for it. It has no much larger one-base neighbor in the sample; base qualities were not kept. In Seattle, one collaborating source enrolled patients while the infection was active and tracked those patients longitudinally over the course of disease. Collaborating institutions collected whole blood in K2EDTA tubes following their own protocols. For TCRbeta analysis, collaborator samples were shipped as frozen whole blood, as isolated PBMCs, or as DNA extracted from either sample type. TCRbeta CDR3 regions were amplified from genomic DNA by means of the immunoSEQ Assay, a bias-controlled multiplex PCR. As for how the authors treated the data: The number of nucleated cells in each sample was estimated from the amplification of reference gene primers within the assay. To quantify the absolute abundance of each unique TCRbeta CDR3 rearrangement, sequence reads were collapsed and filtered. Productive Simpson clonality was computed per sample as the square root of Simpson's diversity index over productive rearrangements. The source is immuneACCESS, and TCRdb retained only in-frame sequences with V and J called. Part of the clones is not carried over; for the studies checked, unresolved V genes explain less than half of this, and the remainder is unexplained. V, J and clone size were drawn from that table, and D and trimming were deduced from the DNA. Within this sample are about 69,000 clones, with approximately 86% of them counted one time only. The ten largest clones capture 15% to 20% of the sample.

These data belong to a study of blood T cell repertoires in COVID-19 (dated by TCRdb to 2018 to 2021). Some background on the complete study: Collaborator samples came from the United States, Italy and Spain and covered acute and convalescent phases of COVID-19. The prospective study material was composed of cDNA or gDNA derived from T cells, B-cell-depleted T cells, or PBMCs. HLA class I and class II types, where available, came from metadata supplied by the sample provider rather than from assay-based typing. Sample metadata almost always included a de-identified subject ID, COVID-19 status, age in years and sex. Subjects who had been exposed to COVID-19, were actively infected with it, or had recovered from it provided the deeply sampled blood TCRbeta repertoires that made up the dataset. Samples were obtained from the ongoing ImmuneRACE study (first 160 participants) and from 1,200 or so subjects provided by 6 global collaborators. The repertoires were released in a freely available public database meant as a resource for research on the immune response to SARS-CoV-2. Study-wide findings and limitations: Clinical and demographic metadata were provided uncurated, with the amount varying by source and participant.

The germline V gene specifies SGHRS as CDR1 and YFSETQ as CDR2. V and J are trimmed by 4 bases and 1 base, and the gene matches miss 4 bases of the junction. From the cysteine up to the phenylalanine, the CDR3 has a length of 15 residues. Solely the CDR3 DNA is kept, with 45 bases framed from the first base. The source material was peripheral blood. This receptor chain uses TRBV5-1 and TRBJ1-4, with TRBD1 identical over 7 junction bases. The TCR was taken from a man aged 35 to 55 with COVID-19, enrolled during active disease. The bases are TGCGCCAGCAGCGGGCGGACAGGAACTAATGAAAAACTGTTTTTT. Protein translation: CASSGRTGTNEKLFF.